These 21 T cell receptor beta chains were all obtained from the same sample, sequenced in a study of shared clonotypes between healthy human individuals (dated by TCRdb to about 2020). The library was made by the immunoSEQ multiplex PCR assay. Here the immuneACCESS table is served through TCRdb, limited to in-frame sequences with V and J called. Missing clones are a known gap in these copies; in checked studies unresolved V genes cover under half, and the rest lacks a known reason. The sample data list 800,000 to 1,200,000 clones, and 78% of these were observed just once. The top ten clones comprise roughly 0.56% of the sample. The material sequenced was memory CD4+ T cells from PBMCs. What the cell subset or site label conveys for this sample: CD45RA-negative fraction. The source is a man between 18 and 35 years old in good health. Some clones in this sample may be carry-over from other donors' samples.

The chain combines TRBV5-5 with TRBJ2-1; D may be TRBD2 (5 bases). The V gene's germline CDR1 is SGHKS and CDR2 YYEKEE (reference sequence). Trimming shortened V by 4 bases and J by 8 bases, and 19 bases separated the two germline ends. This CDR3 is built from 15 residues. The DNA for the CDR3 is TGTGCCAGCAGCCCAGCTAGCCCCCCTCGGGATGAGCAGTTCTTC. Translated, it gives CASSPASPPRDEQFF.

V and J are TRBV27 and TRBJ2-1; 8 bases map to TRBD2. The CDR3 has 15 amino acids. With V trimmed by 6 bases and J by 8 bases, 12 bases remained unmatched. Per the germline V gene, CDR1 is MNHEY and CDR2 is SMNVEV (reference sequence). This chain's CDR3 is CASSPVGRAFDEQFF. The CDR3 nucleotides are TGTGCCAGCAGCCCCGTCGGGAGGGCCTTTGATGAGCAGTTCTTC.

Worth noting for this clone: One base away lies a much larger clone, so this may be a sequencing read error. Other DNA sequences in this specimen translate into the identical CDR3. The rearrangement links TRBV5-1 to TRBJ1-3, with a possible D match to TRBD1 (5 bases). The CDR3 consists of 14 residues. Per the germline V gene, CDR1 is SGHRS and CDR2 is YFSETQ. Trimming took 1 base from V and 4 from J, leaving 9 bases between them. The CDR3 here is CASSLWGPGNTIYF. The CDR3 bases are TGCGCCAGCAGCTTGTGGGGCCCCGGAAACACCATATATTTT. The complete variable domain, with remaining parts taken from reference TRBV5-1 and TRBJ1-3, reads KAGVTQTPRYLIKTRGQQVTLSCSPISGHRSVSWYQQTPGQGLQFLFEYFSETQRNKGNFPGRFSGRQFSNSRSEMNVSTLELGDSALYLCASSLWGPGNTIYFGEGSWLTVV.

The chain combines TRBV15 with TRBJ2-3, with 7 bases fitting TRBD1. The CDR3 is made up of 16 amino acids. J lost 6 bases, V lost 0 bases, and 9 bases had no gene match. Germline CDR1 LNHNV, CDR2 YYDKDF (reference sequence). CDR3 nucleotide sequence: TGTGCCACCAGCAGAGATCGAGGACAGGCATGGGATACGCAGTATTTT. This gives the protein CATSRDRGQAWDTQYF.

This chain joins TRBV19 and TRBJ2-2, with 9 nucleotides matching TRBD2. Germline CDR1 is LNHDA and CDR2 is SQIVND (reference sequence). J lost 5 bases, V lost 3 bases, and 4 bases had no gene match. The CDR3 consists of 15 residues. The CDR3 coding sequence is TGTGCCAGTAGTATTTGGCTAGCGGGGACCGGGGAGCTGTTTTTT. This translates into CASSIWLAGTGELFF.

V usage is TRBV5-6 and J usage is TRBJ2-7; TRBD2 matches at 10 bases. CDR1 and CDR2 (germline): SGHDT, YYEEEE. The CDR3 spans 19 residues. Trimming removed 1 base from V and 2 bases from J; junction bases left unmatched: 15. CDR3 amino acids: CASSLSASGRVGITYEQYF. CDR3 DNA: TGTGCCAGCAGCTTGTCAGCAAGCGGGAGGGTTGGGATTACCTACGAGCAGTACTTC.

The J gene is TRBJ2-5, the V gene TRBV6-5, with D tentatively TRBD1 (5 bases). Trimming pared 0 bases from V and 5 bases from J, leaving 13 bases between. Per germline, CDR1 MNHEY and CDR2 SVGAGI. The CDR3 totals 15 residues. The CDR3: CASSYSMSGYETQYF. CDR3 DNA: TGTGCCAGCAGTTACTCGATGTCAGGGTATGAGACCCAGTACTTC.

V and J are TRBV4-2 and TRBJ1-5; D ambiguous. Germline CDR1 reads LGHNA; CDR2 reads YNFKEQ. V was clipped by 0 bases and J by 0 bases, with 12 bases between them. This CDR3 has 17 amino acids. DNA of the CDR3: TGTGCCAGCAGCCAAGATCCCGGTTCCCTTAGCAATCAGCCCCAGCATTTT. Amino acids: CASSQDPGSLSNQPQHF.

This chain connects TRBV5-1 to TRBJ2-3; D ambiguous. V dropped 6 bases and J dropped 1 base, with 18 bases sitting between them. Looked up from germline, CDR1 is SGHRS and CDR2 is YFSETQ. The CDR3 has 16 amino acids. The CDR3 here is CASTQAAFSGTDTQYF. The CDR3 DNA reads as TGCGCCAGCACCCAAGCTGCTTTTTCAGGCACAGATACGCAGTATTTT.

In its sample, this clone was seen a few times. The chain links TRBV1 to TRBJ1-1; TRBD1 is the table's D call, not checked against the DNA. TRBV1 is deemed a pseudogene. The CDR3 has 16 residues. The CDR3 loop reads CTSSQSLRGRRTEAFF. CDR3 in DNA: TGCACCAGCAGCCAATCATTGAGGGGGCGACGGACTGAAGCTTTCTTT.

The V gene is TRBV5-4, the J gene TRBJ1-1; D gene ambiguous. Trimming left V 0 bases short and J 0 bases short, with 12 bases between. This CDR3 has 16 residues. Germline CDR1 reads SGHNT; CDR2 reads YYREEE (reference sequence). CDR3 loop: CASSLAHRGMNTEAFF. The CDR3 nucleotides are TGTGCCAGCAGCTTGGCCCACCGTGGAATGAACACTGAAGCTTTCTTT.

The chain joins TRBV2 to TRBJ1-2, with D tentatively TRBD1 (6 bases). Deletions cut 4 bases from V and 1 base from J, with 13 bases between. There are 15 residues in the CDR3. Germline lookup yields CDR1 SNHLY and CDR2 FYNNEI. This CDR3 reads CASSVPRTVNYGYTF. DNA for the CDR3: TGTGCCAGCAGTGTCCCCCGGACAGTTAACTATGGCTACACCTTC.

The chain uses TRBV13 and TRBJ2-4, with TRBD1 matching 7 bases. CDR1 PRHDT and CDR2 FYEKMQ come from the germline V gene (reference sequence). This CDR3 contains 16 residues. J gave up 0 bases and V 1 base, and 3 bases lay outside the gene matches. CDR3 region: CASSLDRGIAKNIQYF. DNA for the CDR3: TGTGCCAGCAGCTTAGACAGGGGAATAGCCAAAAACATTCAGTACTTC.

A note on this clone: Within the sample, other DNA sequences also encode this same CDR3. The chain recombines TRBV30 with TRBJ1-3; D gene unclear. V was cut by 0 bases and J by 1 base, with 4 bases left in between. The CDR3 has 13 residues. CDR1 is GTSNPN, CDR2 SVGIG, per germline (reference sequence). The CDR3 DNA reads as TGTGCCTGGAGTGTTAGTTCTGGAAACACCATATATTTT. Amino acids: CAWSVSSGNTIYF.

The rearrangement joins TRBV11-2 to TRBJ2-7, with 7 positions matching TRBD2. Losses at the gene ends were 1 base for V and 2 bases for J; bases not matched to a gene: 8. The germline CDR1 and CDR2 sequences are SGHAT and FQNNGV. The CDR3 contains 16 residues. CDR3 nucleotide sequence: TGTGCCAGCAGCTTAGGAGCTAGCGGCTTTGCCTACGAGCAGTACTTC. Protein sequence: CASSLGASGFAYEQYF.

This sequence joins TRBV6-5 and TRBJ2-3, with TRBD2 identical over 8 bases. Trimming cost V 4 bases and J 3 bases; bases outside gene matches: 9. Per germline, CDR1 MNHEY and CDR2 SVGAGI. The CDR3 sequence is 16 residues long. CDR3 loop: CASSSLGGRSTDTQYF. CDR3 bases: TGTGCCAGCAGTTCCCTGGGCGGGAGGTCTACAGATACGCAGTATTTT.

Note on this clone: Other nucleotide sequences in the sample specify the same CDR3. The J gene is TRBJ1-4, the V gene TRBV19; D perhaps matches TRBD1 (5 bases). Germline V gives CDR1 LNHDA, CDR2 SQIVND (reference sequence). The length of the CDR3 is 15 residues. Trimming left V 5 bases short and J 4 bases short, with 14 bases between. The CDR3 sequence: CASSSFPGDNEKLFF. The DNA of the CDR3 is TGTGCCAGTAGTTCATTCCCGGGGGATAATGAAAAACTGTTTTTT.

This chain joins TRBV15 and TRBJ1-2; tentatively, D is TRBD1 (5 bases). V was clipped by 4 bases and J by 4 bases, with 10 bases between them. Germline CDR1 reads LNHNV; CDR2 reads YYDKDF (reference sequence). The CDR3 has 13 residues. CDR3 amino acids: CATSTGQTYGYTF. The CDR3 nucleotides are TGTGCCACCAGCACGGGGCAGACCTATGGCTACACCTTC.

This chain links TRBV7-3 with TRBJ2-2; TRBD2 might be the D (5 bases). This CDR3 is built from 15 residues. CDR1 SGHTA and CDR2 FQGTGA come from the germline V gene. V lost 0 bases and J 6 bases, leaving 11 bases between the germline ends. This CDR3 is CASSLTFGVAGELFF. In DNA, the CDR3 is TGTGCCAGCAGCTTAACTTTCGGGGTGGCCGGGGAGCTGTTTTTT.

The V call is TRBV14, the J call TRBJ2-5; 14 bases are shared with TRBD2. Germline CDR1 SGHDN, CDR2 FVKESK. The CDR3 is made up of 16 amino acids. V shed 3 bases, J shed 7 bases, and the junction held 7 bases outside the gene matches. The CDR3 loop reads CASSQDGTSGSRTQYF. CDR3 nucleotides: TGTGCCAGCAGCCAGGACGGGACTAGCGGGAGTCGGACCCAGTACTTC.

The chain carries TRBV10-3 and TRBJ1-5; D uncertain. This CDR3 contains 14 residues. Germline V gene data show CDR1 as ENHRY and CDR2 as SYGVKD. V was cut by 2 bases and J by 3 bases, with 8 bases left in between. CDR3 coding DNA: TGTGCCATCAGTGAGGACGGAATCAATCAGCCCCAGCATTTT. Residues: CAISEDGINQPQHF.